This TCR beta chain emerged from a study of blood T cell repertoires in COVID-19. The CDR3 extends over 12 amino acids. The V end was cut by 3 bases, the J end by 4 bases, with 6 bases between. CDR1 PRHDT and CDR2 FYEKMQ come from the germline V gene (reference sequence). Generated by immunoSEQ multiplex PCR, the TCRdb table keeps only in-frame clones and is missing some. Of a few hundred thousand clones listed, more than 85% are singletons. The receptor was derived from a woman aged 25-40 years who had recovered from COVID-19. This chain links TRBV13 with TRBJ1-2; D not resolved. The sequenced sample was PBMCs or T cells enriched from blood (not recorded which). The CDR3 nucleotides read TGTGCCAGCAGCTTCGAGAGCTATGGCTACACCTTC. Its translation: CASSFESYGYTF. Using reference TRBV13 and TRBJ1-2 for the parts outside the CDR3, the full variable domain is AAGVIQSPRHLIKEKRETATLKCYPIPRHDTVYWYQQGPGQDPQFLISFYEKMQSDKGSIPDRFSAQQFSDYHSELNMSSLELGDSALYFCASSFESYGYTFGSGTRLTVV.